Presented here are 25 T cell receptor beta chains from one specimen sequenced in a study of T cell repertoires in cytomegalovirus infection. TCRdb re-called the reads with MiXCR, one entry per CDR3 protein. The repertoire consists of 150,000 to 200,000 distinct CDR3 sequences, with 25% to 30% occurring once and the leading ten covering roughly 31%. Material for sequencing was PBMCs. These receptors came from a human donor in good health (CMV status not recorded). Some clones in this sample may be carry-over from other donors' samples.

This clonotype showed up many times. V usage is TRBV6-6 and J usage is TRBJ2-7; tentative D call: TRBD1 (6 bases). Looked up from germline, CDR1 is MNHNY and CDR2 is SVGAGI (reference sequence). Trimming shortened V by 0 bases and J by 5 bases, and 14 bases separated the two germline ends. The CDR3 sequence is 15 residues long. The CDR3 sequence: CASSYSSAGDNEQYF. The CDR3, as DNA: TGTGCCAGCAGTTACTCGAGTGCAGGGGATAACGAGCAGTACTTC.

CDR3 loop: CSATGLAVTLSSYNEQFF. CDR3 in DNA: TGCAGTGCGACGGGACTAGCGGTTACCTTATCCTCCTACAATGAGCAGTTCTTC. V and J are TRBV20-1 and TRBJ2-1, with TRBD2 matching 11 bases. Germline lookup yields CDR1 DFQATT and CDR2 SNEGSKA (reference sequence). CDR3 length: 18 amino acids. V gave up 6 bases and J gave up 0 bases; unmatched junction bases: 13.

This clonotype was detected a few times. The rearrangement uses TRBV7-6 and TRBJ2-3, with D possibly matching TRBD2 (6 bases). The V end was cut by 0 bases, the J end by 2 bases, with 9 bases between. Germline V gene data show CDR1 as SGHVS and CDR2 as FNYEAQ. This CDR3 has 15 amino acids. This chain's CDR3 is CASSLAGGFTDTQYF. The DNA of the CDR3 is TGTGCCAGCAGCTTAGCGGGGGGATTCACAGATACGCAGTATTTT.

This clonotype has only a few counts. The chain links TRBV28 to TRBJ2-1; 12 nucleotides line up with TRBD1. Trimming removed 9 bases from V and 6 bases from J; junction bases left unmatched: 6. The CDR3 is made up of 14 amino acids. Looked up from germline, CDR1 is MDHEN and CDR2 is SYDVKM. The CDR3 DNA is TGTGCCAGTATCCGGGACAGGGGGCCCAATGAGCAGTTCTTC. Amino acids: CASIRDRGPNEQFF. The full variable domain, completed using reference TRBV28 and TRBJ2-1, is DVKVTQSSRYLVKRTGEKVFLECVQDMDHENMFWYRQDPGLGLRLIYFSYDVKMKEKGDIPEGYSVSREKKERFSLILESASTNQTSMYLCASIRDRGPNEQFFGPGTRLTVL.

The chain uses TRBV9 and TRBJ2-1, with 8 bases identical to TRBD1. V lost 4 bases to trimming and J lost 8 bases; unmatched junction nucleotides: 11. CDR1 is SGDLS and CDR2 is YYNGEE in the germline V gene. The CDR3 is made up of 15 amino acids. As DNA, the CDR3 is TGTGCCAGCAGCCTCAGGACAGGGACTGGGGATGAGCAGTTCTTC. Translating gives CASSLRTGTGDEQFF.

In this sample, this clonotype turned up once. The V call is TRBV6-2 or TRBV6-3, the J call TRBJ1-5; D unresolved. Germline assignment: CDR1 MNHEY and CDR2 SVGEGT. V was clipped by 6 bases and J by 5 bases, with 17 bases between them. The CDR3 extends over 15 amino acids. DNA of the CDR3: TGTGCCAGCAGCCCTCTGGCCATGCGAGATCAGCCCCAGCATTTT. Its translation: CASSPLAMRDQPQHF.

This clonotype was counted between two and nine times. This chain uses TRBV7-9 with TRBJ1-4; TRBD1 might be the D (5 bases). Looked up from germline, CDR1 is SEHNR and CDR2 is FQNEAQ (reference sequence). V was cut by 1 base and J by 7 bases, with 10 bases left in between. This CDR3 has 14 residues. Here the CDR3 DNA reads TGTGCCAGCAGCTTAGAGGACACGATTGAAAAACTGTTTTTT. This gives the protein CASSLEDTIEKLFF.

This clonotype was seen at least ten times. The chain has TRBV7-6 and TRBJ1-5; TRBD1 is a possible D gene (5 bases). Trimming removed 4 bases at V and 2 bases at J, with 12 bases between. This CDR3 is built from 15 residues. Germline V gene lookup returns CDR1 SGHVS and CDR2 FNYEAQ. The CDR3 reads CASSSRWDGNQPQHF. CDR3 DNA: TGTGCCAGCAGCTCAAGGTGGGACGGCAATCAGCCCCAGCATTTT.

This clonotype turned up a few times. The chain couples TRBV10-3 to TRBJ2-3, with D possibly being TRBD1 or TRBD2 (5 bases each). CDR3 size: 17 residues. Germline lookup yields CDR1 ENHRY and CDR2 SYGVKD. V lost 1 base and J 5 bases, leaving 19 bases between the germline ends. The CDR3 loop reads CAISEYGDLTAQDTQYF. In nucleotides, the CDR3 is TGTGCCATCAGTGAGTATGGGGACCTTACGGCGCAAGATACGCAGTATTTT.

This clonotype was observed a handful of times. V usage is TRBV6-5 and J usage is TRBJ2-3, with 7 bases that match TRBD1. V lost 5 bases to trimming and J lost 6 bases; unmatched junction nucleotides: 8. The V gene's germline CDR1 is MNHEY and CDR2 SVGAGI. The CDR3 contains 14 residues. This chain's CDR3 is CASSRQGQGDTQYF. The CDR3, as DNA: TGTGCCAGCAGTAGACAGGGTCAAGGGGATACGCAGTATTTT.

The chain is built from TRBV4-1 and TRBJ1-2; TRBD1 aligns across 7 bases. Trimming cost V 4 bases and J 6 bases; bases outside gene matches: 11. The CDR3 spans 15 residues. Germline CDR1 reads MGHRA; CDR2 reads YSYEKL. CDR3 DNA: TGCGCCAGCAGCCCGATTAAGGGACAGACGGATGGCTACACCTTC. Encoded protein: CASSPIKGQTDGYTF.

This clonotype has ten or more counts. This chain links TRBV7-9 with TRBJ1-6; D not resolved. V was trimmed by 0 bases and J by 8 bases, leaving 11 bases between them. CDR3 size: 15 residues. The germline V gene encodes CDR1 SEHNR and CDR2 FQNEAQ (reference sequence). CDR3 coding DNA: TGTGCCAGCAGCTTAGCCCTGACCGCAGATTCACCCCTCCACTTT. Translated, it gives CASSLALTADSPLHF.

V is TRBV12-3 or TRBV12-4 and J is TRBJ1-1; unclear D gene. The CDR3 consists of 12 residues. Trimming removed 5 bases at V and 4 bases at J, with 8 bases between. The CDR3 DNA reads TGTGCCAGCAGTCTGAGAGTCACTGAAGCTTTCTTT. Protein sequence: CASSLRVTEAFF.

There are many counts of this clonotype. This chain links TRBV7-2 with TRBJ2-7; D ambiguous. Trimming took off 2 bases at V and 2 bases at J, with 7 bases between the two ends. This CDR3 has 13 residues. The germline V gene encodes CDR1 SGHTA and CDR2 FQGNSA. Here the CDR3 reads CASSLRVAYEQYF. DNA of the CDR3: TGTGCCAGCAGCTTAAGAGTGGCCTACGAGCAGTACTTC.

This clonotype was observed a handful of times. This chain links TRBV7-9 with TRBJ2-7; 11 bases fit TRBD1. The CDR3 has 16 amino acids. V was clipped by 5 bases and J by 2 bases; unmatched bases: 8. Germline-derived CDR1 and CDR2 are SEHNR and FQNEAQ (reference sequence). CDR3 bases: TGTGCCAGCAGCCCCCTAGGACAGGGGGCAGCCTACGAGCAGTACTTC. Translated: CASSPLGQGAAYEQYF. Using reference TRBV7-9 and TRBJ2-7 for the parts outside the CDR3, the full variable domain is DTGVSQNPRHKITKRGQNVTFRCDPISEHNRLYWYRQTLGQGPEFLTYFQNEAQLEKSRLLSDRFSAERPKGSFSTLEIQRTEQGDSAMYLCASSPLGQGAAYEQYFGPGTRLTVT.

This clonotype was seen repeatedly, ten times or more. The chain has TRBV7-2 and TRBJ1-6, with D uncertain. The CDR3 is 11 residues long. Germline lookup yields CDR1 SGHTA and CDR2 FQGNSA. The V gene lost 2 bases and the J gene lost 14 bases, with 7 bases spanning the gap. The CDR3 sequence: CASSLSRTLHF. The CDR3, as DNA: TGTGCCAGCAGCTTAAGCAGGACCCTCCACTTT.

The rearrangement links TRBV6-5 to TRBJ2-2; 10 bases match TRBD1. Per germline, CDR1 MNHEY and CDR2 SVGAGI. This CDR3 is 14 amino acids long. Germline trimming cut 5 bases from V and 6 bases from J; bases unmatched to any gene: 3. The CDR3 DNA follows: TGTGCCAGCAGTCGGACAGGGGGGGCCGGGGAGCTGTTTTTT. As protein: CASSRTGGAGELFF.

V gene TRBV11-2 combines with J gene TRBJ2-5, with D perhaps matching TRBD1 (6 bases). This CDR3 has 19 residues. Germline CDR1 SGHAT, CDR2 FQNNGV. V was trimmed by 5 bases and J by 2 bases, leaving 27 bases between them. The CDR3 coding sequence is TGTGCCAGCAGCCTTTTCCCTCGACAGGACCTGTGGAGTCAAGAGACCCAGTACTTC. Residues: CASSLFPRQDLWSQETQYF.

The chain joins TRBV19 to TRBJ2-1, with D tentatively TRBD1 or TRBD2 (6 bases each). CDR3 length equals 13 residues. Trimming pared 2 bases from V and 9 bases from J, leaving 11 bases between. The germline V gene has CDR1 LNHDA and CDR2 SQIVND (reference sequence). The CDR3 DNA follows: TGTGCCAGTAGTATAACGGGGGCGGGTGAGCAGTTCTTC. Residues: CASSITGAGEQFF. Supplemented by reference TRBV19 and TRBJ2-1, the full variable domain reads DGGITQSPKYLFRKEGQNVTLSCEQNLNHDAMYWYRQDPGQGLRLIYYSQIVNDFQKGDIAEGYSVSREKKESFPLTVTSAQKNPTAFYLCASSITGAGEQFFGPGTRLTVL.

This clonotype has just a few counts. V usage is TRBV12-3 or TRBV12-4 and J usage is TRBJ1-2; 7 bases map to TRBD1. The V gene end was trimmed by 2 bases and the J gene end by 7 bases; junction bases not matched to a gene: 13. The CDR3 runs to 16 residues. In nucleotides, the CDR3 is TGTGCCAGCAGTTTAAGGGCCGACAGGGCAGGTGGTGGCTACACCTTC. Amino acid sequence: CASSLRADRAGGGYTF.

This clonotype was seen only once. V is TRBV20-1 and J is TRBJ2-1, with D unresolved. V was trimmed by 7 bases and J by 0 bases, leaving 13 bases between them. Germline V gene lookup returns CDR1 DFQATT and CDR2 SNEGSKA (reference sequence). The CDR3 spans 14 residues. The DNA for the CDR3 is TGCAGTGGAAGGTCAGGTAGCTCCTACAATGAGCAGTTCTTC. It translates to CSGRSGSSYNEQFF.

This clonotype was detected a few times. The V and J genes are TRBV29-1 and TRBJ1-1, with a tentative D call TRBD1 (6 bases). The V gene's germline CDR1 is SQVTM and CDR2 ANQGSEA. Trimming cost V 6 bases and J 4 bases, with 18 bases left between them. The CDR3 runs to 14 residues. The CDR3 spells CSVLMGAQSTEAFF. CDR3 sequence (DNA): TGCAGCGTATTGATGGGGGCGCAATCCACTGAAGCTTTCTTT.

The chain recombines TRBV30 with TRBJ1-2; a weak D match, TRBD1 (6 bases). V lost 2 bases and J 1 base, leaving 17 bases between the germline ends. The CDR3 covers 16 residues. From germline, CDR1 is GTSNPN and CDR2 SVGIG (reference sequence). The chain's CDR3 is CAWSLFGQGSNYGYTF. CDR3 DNA: TGTGCCTGGAGTCTCTTCGGGCAGGGGAGTAACTATGGCTACACCTTC.

A few counts support this clonotype. The chain joins TRBV29-1 to TRBJ1-1, with 8 bases fitting TRBD1. The germline gives CDR1 SQVTM, CDR2 ANQGSEA. J lost 4 bases, V lost 7 bases, and 8 bases had no gene match. CDR3 length: 13 residues. CDR3 residues: CSAGQGGGTEAFF. Written as DNA, the CDR3 is TGCAGCGCCGGACAGGGTGGGGGCACTGAAGCTTTCTTT. The entire variable domain, with the rest obtained from reference TRBV29-1 and TRBJ1-1, is as follows: SAVISQKPSRDICQRGTSLTIQCQVDSQVTMMFWYRQQPGQSLTLIATANQGSEATYESGFVIDKFPISRPNLTFSTLTVSNMSPEDSSIYLCSAGQGGGTEAFFGQGTRLTVV.

This clonotype was seen many times. The V and J genes are TRBV28 and TRBJ2-5; 8 nucleotides match TRBD1. The V gene's germline CDR1 is MDHEN and CDR2 SYDVKM. V gave up 5 bases and J gave up 5 bases; unmatched junction bases: 4. CDR3 length equals 13 residues. CDR3 DNA sequence: TGTGCCAGCAGTGACAGGGGCGGGGAGACCCAGTACTTC. It specifies CASSDRGGETQYF. Combining the CDR3 with reference TRBV28 and TRBJ2-5 gives the whole variable domain DVKVTQSSRYLVKRTGEKVFLECVQDMDHENMFWYRQDPGLGLRLIYFSYDVKMKEKGDIPEGYSVSREKKERFSLILESASTNQTSMYLCASSDRGGETQYFGPGTRLLVL.